This T cell receptor beta chain was recorded in a study of blood T cell repertoires in COVID-19. Study-wide context: Samples of COVID-19 (acute and convalescent) were obtained from the United States, Italy and Spain.

With 3 bases removed from V and 5 bases from J, the gap between germline ends came to 13 bases. The length of the CDR3 is 14 residues. Germline V gene sequence: CDR1 MGHDK, CDR2 SYGVNS. Produced via immunoSEQ multiplex PCR; TCRdb's table is partial and in-frame only. The sample has around 110,000 clones, around nine tenths seen once. Sequencing input: peripheral blood. V is TRBV25-1 and J is TRBJ1-2, with a weak D call TRBD1 (6 bases). This receptor was obtained from a human donor with active COVID-19. The donor label of this sample is uncertain. The CDR3 DNA sequence: TGTGCCAGCAGTGACTGGGCAACAGGGTATGGCTACACCTTC. Its translation is CASSDWATGYGYTF.